This paragraph covers one TCR beta chain sequence. These data come from a study of blood T cell repertoires in COVID-19. Study in general: T cells, B-cell-depleted T cells, or PBMCs provided the cDNA or gDNA that served as material.

The length of the CDR3 is 14 residues. Unmatched junction bases numbered 9, after V lost 5 bases and J lost 10 bases. From germline, CDR1 is MDHEN and CDR2 SYDVKM. Authors' methods: How many nucleated cells were present was estimated from reference gene primer amplification. The repertoire was sequenced with immunoSEQ multiplex PCR; TCRdb's copy has only in-frame clones and lacks some. That table supplies the V and J calls and clone size; D and trimming were determined from the DNA. In the table there are some 140,000 clones, 84% of which are singletons. The receptor was derived from a human donor in a cohort sampled during active COVID-19. Sequenced input: peripheral blood. The chain employs TRBV28 and TRBJ1-4; 8 bases are shared with TRBD1. The CDR3 DNA follows: TGTGCCAGCAGTCGCGGACAGGGTGGTAGAAAACTGTTTTTT. Protein: CASSRGQGGRKLFF.